The next 8 T cell receptor beta chains were all read from a single sample in a study of T cell responses to AZD1222 COVID-19 vaccine. This table comes from immunoSEQ multiplex PCR, and its TCRdb copy is limited to in-frame clones, with some not included. The sample records 150,000 to 200,000 clones, around 93% being singletons. This material consisted of peripheral blood, taken on day 0 of AZD1222 vaccination. The origin of the receptors is an adult in good health.

This chain joins TRBV6-5 and TRBJ1-5; D remains ambiguous. Trimming left V 5 bases short and J 0 bases short, with 5 bases between. This CDR3 comprises 13 residues. Germline values: CDR1 MNHEY, CDR2 SVGAGI. CDR3 residues: CASSLNSNQPQHF. CDR3 DNA sequence: TGTGCCAGCAGTCTTAATAGCAATCAGCCCCAGCATTTT.

In its sample, this clone is medium-sized. The chain carries TRBV4-1 and TRBJ2-7; D may be TRBD1 (7 bases). Trimming removed 1 base from V and 7 bases from J, with 14 bases in between. Germline CDR1 MGHRA, CDR2 YSYEKL. This CDR3 is built from 14 residues. CDR3 loop: CASSQVEGAGEQYF. The DNA of the CDR3 is TGCGCCAGCAGCCAAGTCGAGGGGGCGGGGGAGCAGTACTTC.

The chain links TRBV6-6 to TRBJ2-7; no clear D. Trimming pared 3 bases from V and 5 bases from J, leaving 17 bases between. CDR1 MNHNY and CDR2 SVGAGI come from the germline V gene (reference sequence). The CDR3 extends over 15 amino acids. This CDR3 reads CASSYERLSGHEQYF. The CDR3 nucleotides read TGTGCCAGCAGTTATGAACGGTTGAGTGGGCACGAGCAGTACTTC.

J is TRBJ2-7 and V is TRBV5-5; D might be TRBD1 or TRBD2, each matching 5 bases. The CDR3 totals 14 residues. The V and J ends lost 4 bases and 2 bases respectively, with 13 bases between them. The germline V gene encodes CDR1 SGHKS and CDR2 YYEKEE (reference sequence). The DNA of the CDR3 is TGTGCCAGCAGCCGGGGACGGGTAACCTACGAGCAGTACTTC. Protein product: CASSRGRVTYEQYF.

The CDR3 loop reads CASSPRTQRGHNSPLHF. CDR3 nucleotide sequence: TGTGCCAGCAGCCCCCGAACCCAACGGGGGCATAATTCACCCCTCCACTTT. This rearrangement joins TRBV3-1 (or the pseudogene TRBV3-2) to TRBJ1-6; a possible D gene is TRBD1 (6 bases). CDR3 length: 17 residues. Germline V CDR1 and CDR2: LGHDT, YNNKEL (reference sequence). The V end lost 4 bases, the J end lost 5 bases, and 18 bases lay between the germline ends.

This clone came up a few times. The chain employs TRBV19 and TRBJ1-2; D call uncertain. Trimming took off 6 bases at V and 4 bases at J, with 15 bases between the two ends. Germline assignment: CDR1 LNHDA and CDR2 SQIVND (reference sequence). The length of the CDR3 is 14 residues. CDR3 sequence: CASRRGATIYGYTF. The CDR3 bases are TGTGCCAGTAGGAGAGGCGCCACTATCTATGGCTACACCTTC.

This clone was detected only once. The CDR3 is CASSPRTGAYEQYF. In nucleotides, the CDR3 is TGTGCCAGCAGTCCCCGGACAGGGGCCTACGAGCAGTACTTC. The V gene is TRBV28, the J gene TRBJ2-7; 9 bases fit TRBD1. The V gene end was trimmed by 5 bases and the J gene end by 2 bases; junction bases not matched to a gene: 4. This CDR3 is built from 14 residues. Germline V CDR1 and CDR2: MDHEN, SYDVKM.

J is TRBJ2-1 and V is TRBV3-1 (or the pseudogene TRBV3-2), with D possibly matching TRBD2 (5 bases). This CDR3 is 14 amino acids long. The V and J ends lost 1 base and 9 bases respectively, with 13 bases between them. The germline V gene encodes CDR1 LGHDT and CDR2 YNNKEL (reference sequence). The CDR3: CASSQGTAAGEQFF. The CDR3 coding sequence is TGTGCCAGCAGCCAAGGGACTGCCGCCGGTGAGCAGTTCTTC.